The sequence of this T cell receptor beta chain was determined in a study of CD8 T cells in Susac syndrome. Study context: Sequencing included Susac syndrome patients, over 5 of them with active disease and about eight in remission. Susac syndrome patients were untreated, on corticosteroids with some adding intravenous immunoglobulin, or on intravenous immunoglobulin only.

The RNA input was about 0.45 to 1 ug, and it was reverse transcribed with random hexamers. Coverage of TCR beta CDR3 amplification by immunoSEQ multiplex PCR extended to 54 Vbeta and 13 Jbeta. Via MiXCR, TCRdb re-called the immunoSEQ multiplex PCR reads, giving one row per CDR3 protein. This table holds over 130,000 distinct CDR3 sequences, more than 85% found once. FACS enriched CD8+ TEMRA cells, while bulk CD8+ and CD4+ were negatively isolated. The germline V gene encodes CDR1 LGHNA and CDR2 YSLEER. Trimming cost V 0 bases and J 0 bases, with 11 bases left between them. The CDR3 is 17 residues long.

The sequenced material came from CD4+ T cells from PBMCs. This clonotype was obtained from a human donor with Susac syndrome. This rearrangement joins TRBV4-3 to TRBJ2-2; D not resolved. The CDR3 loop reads CASSQEARLANTGELFF. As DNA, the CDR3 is TGCGCCAGCAGCCAAGAAGCGCGTCTAGCGAACACCGGGGAGCTGTTTTTT.